This T cell receptor (beta chain) came from a study of early T cells in non-severe SARS-CoV-2 infection. One entry per CDR3 protein, called by TCRdb with MiXCR from the 5' RACE reads. This sample has 60,000 or so distinct CDR3 sequences; 9.3% occur once, and the top ten carry roughly 20%. The CDR3 contains 15 residues. The receptor was isolated from an adult who was a healthcare worker with PCR-confirmed SARS-CoV-2 infection or an uninfected control (not recorded which). The chain has TRBV21-1 and TRBJ2-7; TRBD2 is the table's D call and was not checked against the DNA. TRBV21-1 is a known pseudogene. The source material was whole blood. CDR3 DNA sequence: TGTGCCAGCAAGGGACTAGCGGGGTTTAGCTACGAGCAGTACTTC. This translates into CASKGLAGFSYEQYF.